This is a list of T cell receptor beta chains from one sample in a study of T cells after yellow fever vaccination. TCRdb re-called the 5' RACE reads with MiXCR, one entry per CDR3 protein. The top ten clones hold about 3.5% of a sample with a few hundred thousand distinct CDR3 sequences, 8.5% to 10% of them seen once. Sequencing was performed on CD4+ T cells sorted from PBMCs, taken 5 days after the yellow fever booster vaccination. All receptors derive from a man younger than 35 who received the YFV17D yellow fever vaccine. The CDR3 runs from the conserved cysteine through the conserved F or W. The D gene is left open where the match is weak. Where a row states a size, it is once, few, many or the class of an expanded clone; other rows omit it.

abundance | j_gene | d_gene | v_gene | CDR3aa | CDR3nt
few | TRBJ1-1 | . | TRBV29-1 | CSVSEGVGTEAFF | TGCAGCGTTTCTGAGGGGGTGGGCACTGAAGCTTTCTTT
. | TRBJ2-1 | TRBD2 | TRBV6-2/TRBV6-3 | CASRTSGVYEQFF | TGTGCCAGCAGGACTAGCGGGGTTTATGAGCAGTTCTTC
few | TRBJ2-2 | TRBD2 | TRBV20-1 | CSAHGLAPGELFF | TGCAGTGCACACGGACTAGCCCCCGGGGAGCTGTTTTTT
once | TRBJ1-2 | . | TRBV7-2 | CASSLLQGWSYTF | TGTGCCAGCAGCTTACTGCAGGGTTGGAGCTACACCTTC
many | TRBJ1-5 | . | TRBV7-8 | CASRALQGQPQHF | TGTGCCAGCAGAGCATTGCAGGGTCAGCCCCAGCATTTT
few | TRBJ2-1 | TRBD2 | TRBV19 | CASSRLAGGLSSYNEQFF | TGTGCCAGTAGCCGTCTAGCGGGGGGTCTTAGCTCCTACAATGAGCAGTTCTTC
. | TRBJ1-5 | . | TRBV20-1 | CSARRDGYSNQPQHF | TGCAGTGCTAGAAGGGACGGCTATAGCAATCAGCCCCAGCATTTT
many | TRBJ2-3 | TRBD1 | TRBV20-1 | CSAGRQGGSTDTQYF | TGCAGTGCTGGCAGACAGGGGGGGAGCACAGATACGCAGTATTTT
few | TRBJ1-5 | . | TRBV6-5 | CASNPTSNSNQPQHF | TGTGCCAGCAATCCTACTAGTAATAGCAATCAGCCCCAGCATTTT
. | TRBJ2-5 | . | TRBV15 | CATSTSGRSGETQYF | TGTGCCACCAGCACCTCCGGGCGGTCCGGAGAGACCCAGTACTTC
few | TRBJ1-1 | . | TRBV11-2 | CASSLNWEQEAFF | TGTGCCAGCAGCTTAAACTGGGAACAGGAAGCTTTCTTT
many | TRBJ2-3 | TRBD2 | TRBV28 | CASSLAGANTDTQYF | TGTGCCAGCAGTCTAGCGGGGGCCAACACAGATACGCAGTATTTT
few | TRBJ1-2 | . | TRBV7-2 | CASSPLRGDGYTF | TGTGCCAGCAGCCCGCTCCGTGGGGATGGCTACACCTTC
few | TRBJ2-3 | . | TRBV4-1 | CASSQVGTDTQYF | TGCGCCAGCAGCCAAGTTGGGACAGATACGCAGTATTTT
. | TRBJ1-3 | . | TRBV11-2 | CASSSIRGLGNTIYF | TGTGCCAGCAGCTCGATTCGGGGACTAGGAAACACCATATATTTT
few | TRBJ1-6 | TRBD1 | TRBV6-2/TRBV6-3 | CASRSPRGGTAYSPLHF | TGTGCCAGCAGAAGCCCCCGAGGAGGGACAGCCTATTCACCCCTCCACTTT
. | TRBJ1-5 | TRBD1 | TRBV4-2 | CASSHEDRTVEPQHF | TGTGCCAGCAGCCACGAGGACAGGACCGTGGAGCCCCAGCATTTT
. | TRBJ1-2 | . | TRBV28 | CASSVGLNYGYTF | TGTGCCAGCAGTGTGGGGCTTAACTATGGCTACACCTTC
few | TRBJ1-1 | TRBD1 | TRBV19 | CASRGQGETEAFF | TGTGCCAGTAGGGGACAGGGTGAGACTGAAGCTTTCTTT
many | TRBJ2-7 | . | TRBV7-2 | CASSSFPYEQYF | TGTGCCAGCAGCTCCTTTCCCTACGAGCAGTACTTC
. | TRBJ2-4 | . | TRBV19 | CASSAVKNIQYF | TGTGCCTCCTCAGCCGTCAAAAACATTCAGTACTTC
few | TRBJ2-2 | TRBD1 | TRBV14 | CASSHPTGTVLSGELFF | TGTGCCAGCAGCCACCCCACCGGGACAGTCCTGTCCGGGGAGCTGTTTTTT
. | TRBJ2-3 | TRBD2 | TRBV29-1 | CSVSSGGPTDTQYF | TGCAGCGTTTCTAGCGGGGGCCCCACAGATACGCAGTATTTT
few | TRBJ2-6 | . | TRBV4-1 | CASSQDRSPGRANVLTF | TGCGCCAGCAGCCAAGACCGGTCGCCAGGTCGAGCCAACGTCCTGACTTTC
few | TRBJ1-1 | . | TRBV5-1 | CASSPAARGLSEAFF | TGCGCCAGCAGCCCGGCCGCGAGGGGTTTGTCTGAAGCTTTCTTT
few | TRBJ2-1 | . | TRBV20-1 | CSAARGSDEQFF | TGCAGTGCTGCCAGAGGTAGCGATGAGCAGTTCTTC
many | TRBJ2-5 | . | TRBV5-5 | CASSFQGETQYF | TGTGCCAGCAGCTTTCAGGGGGAGACCCAGTACTTC
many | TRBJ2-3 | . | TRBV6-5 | CASRTGPTPTDTQYF | TGTGCCAGCAGAACCGGGCCAACCCCCACAGATACGCAGTATTTT
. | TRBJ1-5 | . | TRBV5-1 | CASSLEGLGPQHF | TGCGCCAGCAGCTTGGAAGGCCTCGGGCCCCAGCATTTT
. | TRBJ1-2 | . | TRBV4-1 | CASSQAQGFSYGYTF | TGCGCCAGCAGCCAAGCTCAGGGGTTTAGTTATGGCTACACCTTC
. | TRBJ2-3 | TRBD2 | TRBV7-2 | CASSFDPLTSGGAWDTQYF | TGTGCCAGCAGCTTCGATCCCCTCACTAGCGGGGGGGCCTGGGATACGCAGTATTTT
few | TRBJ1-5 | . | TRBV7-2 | CASSLVVGQPQHF | TGTGCCAGCAGCTTAGTGGTCGGACAGCCCCAGCATTTT
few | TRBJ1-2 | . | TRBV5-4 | CASSLGEDGYTF | TGTGCCAGCAGCTTGGGTGAGGACGGCTACACCTTC
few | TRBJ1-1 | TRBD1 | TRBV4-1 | CASSQVVTGVTEAFF | TGCGCCAGCAGCCAAGTAGTGACAGGGGTCACTGAAGCTTTCTTT
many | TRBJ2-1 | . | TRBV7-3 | CASSLNAGNYNEQFF | TGTGCCAGCAGCTTAAATGCGGGAAACTACAATGAGCAGTTCTTC
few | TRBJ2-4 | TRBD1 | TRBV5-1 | CASSSAGTGRNIQYF | TGCGCCAGCAGCTCGGCCGGGACAGGGCGAAACATTCAGTACTTC
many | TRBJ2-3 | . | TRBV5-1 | CASSSTGLGPDTQYF | TGCGCCAGCAGCTCGACAGGCCTGGGGCCAGATACGCAGTATTTT
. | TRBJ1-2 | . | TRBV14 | CASSQGRRSYTF | TGTGCCAGCAGCCAGGGCCGCCGGAGCTACACCTTC
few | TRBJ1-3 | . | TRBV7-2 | CASSLVPSASGNTIYF | TGTGCCAGCAGCTTAGTTCCGAGCGCCTCTGGAAACACCATATATTTT
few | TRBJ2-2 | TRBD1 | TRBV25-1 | CASTGTGYTGELFF | TGTGCCAGCACGGGGACAGGGTACACCGGGGAGCTGTTTTTT
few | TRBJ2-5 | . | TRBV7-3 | CASSLTGAEETQYF | TGTGCCAGCAGCTTGACCGGGGCCGAAGAGACCCAGTACTTC
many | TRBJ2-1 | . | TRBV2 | CASSRDEYNEQFF | TGTGCCAGCTCCCGGGACGAATACAATGAGCAGTTCTTC
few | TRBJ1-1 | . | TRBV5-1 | CASSLVGGENEAFF | TGCGCCAGCAGCTTGGTCGGGGGGGAAAATGAAGCTTTCTTT
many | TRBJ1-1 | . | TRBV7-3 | CATARGANTEAFF | TGTGCCACCGCCCGGGGGGCGAACACTGAAGCTTTCTTT
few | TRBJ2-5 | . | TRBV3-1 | CASSQVASKKTQYF | TGTGCCAGCAGCCAAGTAGCTAGCAAGAAGACCCAGTACTTC
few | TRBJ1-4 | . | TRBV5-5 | CASSPGTNEKLFF | TGTGCCAGCAGCCCGGGGACAAATGAAAAACTGTTTTTT
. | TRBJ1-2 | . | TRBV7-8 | CASSNGTYGYTF | TGTGCCAGCAGCAACGGGACATATGGCTACACCTTC
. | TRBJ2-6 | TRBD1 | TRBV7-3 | CASSPRTGTANVLTF | TGTGCCAGCAGTCCCCGGACAGGGACCGCCAACGTCCTGACTTTC
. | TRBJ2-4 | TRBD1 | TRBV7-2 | CASSPGQVKNIQYF | TGTGCCAGCAGCCCGGGACAGGTTAAAAACATTCAGTACTTC
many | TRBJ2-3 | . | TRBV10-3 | CAISEYRTDTQYF | TGTGCCATCAGTGAGTACCGCACAGATACGCAGTATTTT
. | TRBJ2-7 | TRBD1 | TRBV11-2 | CASSLGTGVRWQYF | TGTGCCAGCAGCTTAGGCACAGGGGTTAGGTGGCAGTACTTC
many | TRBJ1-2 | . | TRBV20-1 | CSARDNVGNGYTF | TGCAGTGCTAGAGATAACGTGGGGAATGGCTACACCTTC
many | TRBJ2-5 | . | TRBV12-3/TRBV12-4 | CASSPRFVGETQYF | TGTGCCAGCAGTCCCCGTTTTGTGGGGGAGACCCAGTACTTC
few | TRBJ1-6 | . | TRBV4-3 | CASSQDGNHGSPLHF | TGCGCCAGCAGCCAAGATGGCAATCATGGTTCACCCCTCCACTTT
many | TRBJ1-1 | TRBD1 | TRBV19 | CASRRTGMNTEAFF | TGTGCCAGTAGACGGACAGGGATGAACACTGAAGCTTTCTTT
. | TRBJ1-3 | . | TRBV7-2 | CASSASGTYKPSGNTIYF | TGTGCCAGCAGCGCGTCCGGGACATATAAACCCTCTGGAAACACCATATATTTT
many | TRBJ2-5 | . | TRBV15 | CATSNQFSPGETQYF | TGTGCCACCAGCAATCAGTTTTCCCCGGGGGAGACCCAGTACTTC
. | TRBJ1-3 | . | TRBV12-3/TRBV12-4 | CASSLGGPTGNTIYF | TGTGCCAGCAGTTTGGGGGGCCCAACGGGAAACACCATATATTTT